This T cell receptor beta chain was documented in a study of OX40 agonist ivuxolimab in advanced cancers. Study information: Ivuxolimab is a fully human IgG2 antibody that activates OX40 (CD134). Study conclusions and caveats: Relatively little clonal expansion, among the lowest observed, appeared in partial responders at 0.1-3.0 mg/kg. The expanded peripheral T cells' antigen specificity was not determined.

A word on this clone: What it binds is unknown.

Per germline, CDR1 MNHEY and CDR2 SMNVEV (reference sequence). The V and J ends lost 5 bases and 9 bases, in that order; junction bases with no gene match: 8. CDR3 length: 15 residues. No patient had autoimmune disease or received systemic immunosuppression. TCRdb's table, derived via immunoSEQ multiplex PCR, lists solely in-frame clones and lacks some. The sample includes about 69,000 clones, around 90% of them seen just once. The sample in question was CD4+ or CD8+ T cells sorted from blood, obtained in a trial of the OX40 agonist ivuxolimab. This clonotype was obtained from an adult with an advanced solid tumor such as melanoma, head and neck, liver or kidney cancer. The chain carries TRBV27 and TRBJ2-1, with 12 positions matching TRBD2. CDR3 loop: CASSMTSGSVGEQFF. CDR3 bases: TGTGCCAGCAGTATGACTAGCGGGAGCGTCGGTGAGCAGTTCTTC.